This entry concerns a single T cell receptor (beta chain). Its antigen is unidentified. The data are from a study of pediatric ulcerative colitis. Points from the study as a whole: Repertoires came from total lymphocyte DNA, not specific subsets. Ulcerative colitis patients shared more blood-rectal clones than controls. Rectal pinch biopsies may include blood-derived T cells.

The CDR3 consists of 16 residues. V dropped 2 bases and J dropped 7 bases, with 20 bases sitting between them. Germline loops: CDR1 KGHSH, CDR2 LQKENI. This was a survey-level run. Data came from immunoSEQ multiplex PCR; TCRdb stores just in-frame clones and leaves some out. Among under 50,000 clones listed, 60% to 85% were seen once. The rectum was sampled with one to two pinch biopsies at colonoscopy. Sequencing used gut tissue. The chain has TRBV18 and TRBJ1-1; D is perhaps TRBD1 (6 bases). This receptor was identified in a girl between 5 and 17 years old with moderate ulcerative colitis. The chain's CDR3 is CASSPSGGRSVIEAFF. The DNA of the CDR3 is TGTGCCAGCTCACCATCCGGGGGGCGCTCTGTCATTGAAGCTTTCTTT.